The 26 T cell receptor beta chains below were found in one sample sequenced in a study of T cells in Graves' hyperthyroidism and ophthalmopathy. Amplified TCR beta CDR3 regions came from RNA transcripts. The HTBI set primed first-round TCR CDR3 RT-PCR. Each CDR3 protein is one row after TCRdb ran MiXCR on the multiplex PCR reads. The repertoire has around 350,000 distinct CDR3 sequences, 15% to 20% of them found once; the top ten carry 34%. Sequenced input: blood. Every receptor here comes from a woman between 25 and 40 years old with Graves' hyperthyroidism that later progressed to Graves' ophthalmopathy.

This clonotype was picked up many times. V and J are TRBV27 and TRBJ2-4, with 8 bases identical to TRBD2. Germline CDR1 and CDR2: MNHEY and SMNVEV (reference sequence). V lost 8 bases to trimming and J lost 8 bases; unmatched junction nucleotides: 2. This CDR3 region has 11 residues. The CDR3 DNA reads as TGTGCCAGCCGGGAGGGATACATTCAGTACTTC. Translated: CASREGYIQYF.

This CDR3 reads CASSIVRAGYQPQHF. The DNA for the CDR3 is TGTGCCAGTAGTATAGTTAGGGCGGGGTACCAGCCCCAGCATTTT. The chain links TRBV19 to TRBJ1-5, with D hard to call. The V and J ends lost 1 base and 7 bases respectively, with 14 bases between them. CDR3 length: 15 residues. Per germline, CDR1 LNHDA and CDR2 SQIVND (reference sequence).

This clonotype turned up a few times. This chain connects TRBV20-1 to TRBJ2-7; D call uncertain. Germline assignment: CDR1 DFQATT and CDR2 SNEGSKA (reference sequence). The CDR3 sequence is 12 residues long. Trimming removed 3 bases from V and 0 bases from J, with 6 bases in between. CDR3 sequence (DNA): TGCAGTGCTAGTCATCACTCCTACGAGCAGTACTTC. Translation gives CSASHHSYEQYF.

This clonotype appeared many times. This chain joins TRBV2 and TRBJ1-1; 8 positions agree with TRBD1. The CDR3 extends over 15 amino acids. In germline, CDR1 is SNHLY, CDR2 FYNNEI. The V gene end was trimmed by 7 bases and the J gene end by 3 bases; junction bases not matched to a gene: 10. CDR3 sequence (DNA): TGTGCCAGCAATAGACGGACAGGGATGGACACTGAAGCTTTCTTT. It encodes CASNRRTGMDTEAFF.

This clonotype was found many times. This chain connects TRBV6-1 to TRBJ1-6; TRBD1 agrees at 7 bases. Germline V gene data show CDR1 as MNHNS and CDR2 as SASEGT. V was pared by 6 bases and J by 6 bases, with 11 bases of the junction left unmatched. The CDR3 covers 16 residues. This chain's CDR3 is CASSYTRGPINSPLHF. CDR3 sequence (DNA): TGTGCCAGCAGCTACACTAGGGGGCCCATTAATTCACCCCTCCACTTT.

This clonotype appeared many times. The chain is built from TRBV20-1 and TRBJ1-1; D is undetermined. With 1 base removed from V and 1 base from J, the gap between germline ends came to 13 bases. Looked up from germline, CDR1 is DFQATT and CDR2 is SNEGSKA (reference sequence). The CDR3 runs 15 residues. The CDR3 reads CSARGLIQRNTEAFF. DNA of the CDR3: TGCAGTGCTAGAGGCCTAATACAGAGGAACACTGAAGCTTTCTTT.

This clonotype has at least ten counts. The chain joins TRBV27 to TRBJ2-5, with D tentatively TRBD1 (5 bases). V was pared by 6 bases and J by 2 bases, with 13 bases between. In germline, CDR1 is MNHEY, CDR2 SMNVEV (reference sequence). This CDR3 has 14 amino acids. This chain's CDR3 is CASRSLTAQETQYF. In DNA form, the CDR3 reads TGTGCCAGCAGATCCTTGACAGCTCAAGAGACCCAGTACTTC.

The table lists this clonotype with many counts. This chain joins TRBV7-9 and TRBJ1-2; 8 bases agree with TRBD1. The CDR3 runs 13 residues. After removal of 5 bases from V and 8 bases from J, the junction contained 7 bases not matched to a gene. In germline, CDR1 is SEHNR, CDR2 FQNEAQ (reference sequence). CDR3 residues: CASSLVRDRGYTF. The DNA for the CDR3 is TGTGCCAGCAGCCTCGTCCGGGACAGGGGCTACACCTTC.

Ten or more counts support this clonotype. For the CDR3, the DNA is TGTGCCTGGAGTGAAGGGGACCCTAGGAGCATCGACAGCAGCAATCAGCCCCAGCATTTT. Translated, it gives CAWSEGDPRSIDSSNQPQHF. The chain combines TRBV30 with TRBJ1-5; possibly TRBD1 for D (5 bases). Trimming stripped 1 base from V and 1 base from J, with 26 bases between. The CDR3 runs 20 residues. Germline-derived CDR1 and CDR2 are GTSNPN and SVGIG (reference sequence). The full variable domain, its missing parts supplied by reference TRBV30 and TRBJ1-5, is SQTIHQWPATLVQPVGSPLSLECTVEGTSNPNLYWYRQAAGRGLQLLFYSVGIGQISSEVPQNLSASRPQDRQFILSSKKLLLSDSGFYLCAWSEGDPRSIDSSNQPQHFGDGTRLSIL.

This clonotype came up many times. The chain joins TRBV2 to TRBJ1-1, with no clear D. V was cut by 3 bases and J by 8 bases, with 10 bases left in between. The V gene's germline CDR1 is SNHLY and CDR2 FYNNEI. The CDR3 is 12 residues long. The CDR3 loop reads CASSDYRAEAFF. In DNA, the CDR3 is TGTGCCAGCAGTGATTATCGGGCCGAAGCTTTCTTT.

This sequence joins TRBV28 and TRBJ1-1; no clear D. The germline V gene encodes CDR1 MDHEN and CDR2 SYDVKM. The CDR3 totals 13 residues. V was trimmed by 3 bases and J by 7 bases, leaving 12 bases between them. The DNA of the CDR3 is TGTGCCAGCAGTTTTGAGGGCGGATTTGAAGCTTTCTTT. Protein sequence: CASSFEGGFEAFF. The full variable domain, its missing parts supplied by reference TRBV28 and TRBJ1-1, is DVKVTQSSRYLVKRTGEKVFLECVQDMDHENMFWYRQDPGLGLRLIYFSYDVKMKEKGDIPEGYSVSREKKERFSLILESASTNQTSMYLCASSFEGGFEAFFGQGTRLTVV.

This chain links TRBV4-1 with TRBJ1-3, with 7 bases that match TRBD1. The germline CDR1 and CDR2 sequences are MGHRA and YSYEKL. Germline trimming cut 2 bases from V and 0 bases from J; bases unmatched to any gene: 7. The length of the CDR3 is 17 residues. The CDR3 sequence: CASSQLVTGVSGNTIYF. In nucleotides, the CDR3 is TGCGCCAGCAGCCAACTGGTAACAGGGGTCTCTGGAAACACCATATATTTT.

Only a few counts were recorded for this clonotype. The V gene is TRBV10-1, the J gene TRBJ2-3, with 7 bases matching TRBD2. With V trimmed by 10 bases and J by 9 bases, 13 bases remained unmatched. This CDR3 is built from 13 residues. CDR1 WNHNN and CDR2 SYGVQD come from the germline V gene (reference sequence). CDR3 nucleotide sequence: TGCGCCACCAGGATAGTTGGGGGGGAAACGCAGTATTTT. It encodes CATRIVGGETQYF.

This clonotype was picked up many times. J is TRBJ1-1 and V is TRBV5-1; no definite D call. CDR3 length equals 13 residues. V was pared by 0 bases and J by 1 base, with 4 bases between. CDR1 and CDR2 (germline): SGHRS, YFSETQ. CDR3 amino acids: CASSLERNTEAFF. The CDR3 DNA reads as TGCGCCAGCAGCTTGGAGAGGAACACTGAAGCTTTCTTT.

This clonotype occurred many times. This rearrangement joins TRBV20-1 to TRBJ2-7, with 11 bases matching TRBD2. Germline lookup yields CDR1 DFQATT and CDR2 SNEGSKA (reference sequence). V lost 3 bases and J lost 3; bases outside the gene matches: 13. CDR3 length: 17 amino acids. The CDR3: CSASGEGTSGGRYEQYF. The CDR3 bases are TGCAGTGCTAGCGGAGAGGGTACTAGCGGGGGCCGCTACGAGCAGTACTTC.

This clonotype was seen many times. CDR3 DNA sequence: TGTGCCAGCAGCCCGGACCATCAGTTGTACAATGAGCAGTTCTTC. This sequence encodes CASSPDHQLYNEQFF. The rearrangement links TRBV7-2 to TRBJ2-1, with D unresolved. Trimming took off 5 bases at V and 4 bases at J, with 15 bases between the two ends. The V gene's germline CDR1 is SGHTA and CDR2 FQGNSA. The CDR3 consists of 15 residues.

V is TRBV4-1 and J is TRBJ2-2, with a weak D call TRBD2 (6 bases). The V gene's germline CDR1 is MGHRA and CDR2 YSYEKL. CDR3 length: 15 amino acids. V lost 4 bases, J lost 1 base, and 10 bases lay in between. The CDR3 loop reads CASSRGLMNTGELFF. Written as DNA, the CDR3 is TGCGCCAGCAGCCGGGGACTTATGAACACCGGGGAGCTGTTTTTT.

Many counts were recorded for this clonotype. V gene TRBV28 combines with J gene TRBJ2-7, with D possibly being TRBD2 (6 bases). Trimming removed 3 bases from V and 0 bases from J, with 15 bases in between. This CDR3 has 16 amino acids. Germline V CDR1 and CDR2: MDHEN, SYDVKM. The CDR3: CASSFGGPRISYEQYF. The CDR3 bases are TGTGCCAGCAGTTTCGGGGGACCTAGGATCTCCTACGAGCAGTACTTC.

This clonotype was counted many times. The chain joins TRBV12-3 or TRBV12-4 to TRBJ2-5, with TRBD1 as a possible D gene (5 bases). With 5 bases removed from V and 3 bases from J, the gap between germline ends came to 10 bases. CDR3 length equals 13 residues. CDR3 protein: CASSPVREETQYF. In DNA, the CDR3 is TGTGCCAGCAGTCCCGTCAGGGAAGAGACCCAGTACTTC.

V is TRBV2 and J is TRBJ1-1; unclear D gene. The CDR3 sequence is 12 residues long. Looked up from germline, CDR1 is SNHLY and CDR2 is FYNNEI. V dropped 4 bases and J dropped 6 bases, with 9 bases sitting between them. CDR3 sequence (DNA): TGTGCCAGCAGTGGCTCCGTCTCTGAAGCTTTCTTT. Residues: CASSGSVSEAFF.

About this clonotype: A read error is possible here, since a much larger clone lies one base away. The chain carries TRBV5-1 and TRBJ1-5; no definite D call. The CDR3 consists of 17 residues. The germline V gene encodes CDR1 SGHRS and CDR2 YFSETQ. CDR3 residues: CASFPWRTPYSNQPLHF. CDR3 coding DNA: TGCGCCAGCTTCCCTTGGAGAACACCCTATAGCAATCAGCCCCTGCATTTT.

The chain couples TRBV20-1 to TRBJ1-2; 9 positions match TRBD1. V dropped 8 bases and J dropped 8; count of bases not matched to a gene: 15. Germline V gene lookup returns CDR1 DFQATT and CDR2 SNEGSKA (reference sequence). This CDR3 region has 14 residues. In nucleotides, the CDR3 is TGCAGTCTCAACGGCGCGGGACAGGGAGGCGGCTACACCTTC. Translated: CSLNGAGQGGGYTF.

This clonotype was observed many times. The chain couples TRBV12-3 or TRBV12-4 to TRBJ2-2; D might be TRBD1 or TRBD2, each matching 5 bases. Trimming took off 6 bases at V and 5 bases at J, with 19 bases between the two ends. The CDR3 runs 16 residues. The DNA of the CDR3 is TGTGCCAGCAGCAACCGCTGGGGCGCGGGTACCGGGGAGCTGTTTTTT. This gives the protein CASSNRWGAGTGELFF.

The chain carries TRBV19 and TRBJ2-1; TRBD2 matches at 7 bases. The junction had 4 bases not matched to a gene; V was cut back by 1 base and J by 4 bases. The germline gives CDR1 LNHDA, CDR2 SQIVND (reference sequence). The CDR3 is 15 amino acids. CDR3 loop: CASSIATSRYNEQFF. The CDR3 bases are TGTGCCAGTAGTATAGCGACTAGCAGATACAATGAGCAGTTCTTC.

This clonotype has a count of ten or more. J is TRBJ1-3 and V is TRBV9; a possible D gene is TRBD1 (6 bases). In germline, CDR1 is SGDLS, CDR2 YYNGEE. The CDR3 is 19 amino acids. Trimming removed 3 bases from V and 2 bases from J, with 24 bases in between. Here the CDR3 reads CASSGTDRGGAIAGNTIYF. As DNA, the CDR3 is TGTGCCAGCAGCGGAACAGATCGGGGGGGGGCGATCGCTGGAAACACCATATATTTT.

The sample holds many counts of this clonotype. The chain joins TRBV2 to TRBJ2-5; 9 nucleotides align to TRBD2. The CDR3 covers 19 residues. J gave up 2 bases and V 0 bases, and 13 bases lay outside the gene matches. Germline V gene lookup returns CDR1 SNHLY and CDR2 FYNNEI. In DNA, the CDR3 is TGTGCCAGCAGTGAAGCGCTTCATTGGATAGCGGGGGAACAAGAGACCCAGTACTTC. Its protein product is CASSEALHWIAGEQETQYF.